Shown below are 8 T cell receptor beta chains from a single sample sequenced in a study of T cells in Graves' hyperthyroidism and ophthalmopathy. Amplification of TCR beta CDR3 regions used RNA as the template. The primer set for the first-round RT-PCR of the TCR CDR3 was HTBI. Using its own MiXCR run on the multiplex PCR reads, TCRdb lists one record per CDR3 protein. The sample lists around 450,000 distinct CDR3 sequences; around 16% were seen once. The sequencing sample was made of blood. These receptors originate from a woman aged 18-29 years with Graves' hyperthyroidism.

As concerns this clonotype: With a much larger clone just one base away, this may be a read error. The chain carries TRBV5-1 and TRBJ2-5, with no clear D. The length of the CDR3 is 18 residues. The germline CDR1 and CDR2 sequences are SGHRS and YFSETQ. The CDR3 protein is CASSLGLFHGIYQETRYF. The CDR3 coding sequence is TGCGCCAGCAGCTTGGGGCTCTTTCACGGCATATACCAAGAGACCCGGTACTTC.

This clonotype was seen only a few times. The chain recombines TRBV12-3 or TRBV12-4 with TRBJ2-1; D could derive from TRBD1 or TRBD2 (6 bases each). The CDR3 sequence is 14 residues long. V was cut by 2 bases and J by 5 bases, with 10 bases left in between. CDR3: CASSLLGGNNEQFF. The CDR3 DNA sequence: TGTGCCAGCAGTTTATTAGGGGGGAACAATGAGCAGTTCTTC.

The rearrangement links TRBV24-1 to TRBJ2-3, with 12 nucleotides matching TRBD2. CDR1 and CDR2 (germline): KGHDR, SFDVKD. This CDR3 spans 17 amino acids. V trimming: 12 bases; J trimming: 0 bases; junction bases outside the gene matches: 12. This chain's CDR3 is CAPTGLAGLSSTDTQYF. The CDR3 DNA sequence: TGTGCCCCGACCGGACTAGCGGGACTTTCTAGCACAGATACGCAGTATTTT.

This clonotype was recorded many times. The rearrangement links TRBV7-2 to TRBJ2-3, with TRBD2 identical over 10 bases. The CDR3 is 15 residues long. From germline, CDR1 is SGHTA and CDR2 FQGNSA. V shed 5 bases and J 9 bases; nucleotides not matched to a gene: 11. This CDR3 reads CASSPASGGPRTQYF. CDR3 in DNA: TGTGCCAGCAGCCCCGCTAGCGGGGGTCCCCGGACGCAGTATTTT.

Only a few counts were recorded for this clonotype. The chain employs TRBV18 and TRBJ1-1; D is uncertain. The CDR3 is made up of 13 amino acids. The germline V gene encodes CDR1 KGHSH and CDR2 LQKENI. Between the trimmed V and J ends, which lost 3 bases and 3 bases, there was a span of 8 bases. The CDR3 nucleotides are TGTGCCAGCTCACCTATGTACGACACTGAAGCTTTCTTT. Its translation is CASSPMYDTEAFF.

This clonotype has at least ten counts. The rearrangement links TRBV3-1 to TRBJ2-3; 10 bases fit TRBD1. This CDR3 comprises 16 residues. Germline V gene sequence: CDR1 LGHDT, CDR2 YNNKEL (reference sequence). With 1 base clipped from V and 4 bases from J, the junction kept 5 bases outside the gene matches. In DNA form, the CDR3 reads TGTGCCAGCAGCCAAGTTGGGACAGGGGTCCCAGATACGCAGTATTTT. Protein: CASSQVGTGVPDTQYF.

This clonotype showed up many times. The chain uses TRBV10-3 and TRBJ1-5; D perhaps matches TRBD1 (5 bases). This CDR3 is built from 11 residues. Trimming took 4 bases from V and 8 from J, leaving 6 bases between them. The germline CDR1 and CDR2 sequences are ENHRY and SYGVKD. This chain's CDR3 is CAISGGEPQHF. The CDR3 DNA reads TGTGCCATCAGTGGAGGGGAGCCCCAGCATTTT.

This clonotype has only a few counts. This chain links TRBV20-1 with TRBJ2-4; 9 bases match TRBD2. CDR1 DFQATT and CDR2 SNEGSKA come from the germline V gene (reference sequence). Trimming took 5 bases from V and 10 from J; bases not matched to a gene: 9. The length of the CDR3 is 13 residues. The CDR3 DNA reads as TGCAGTGCTGACCCGGGACTAGCTAATATTCAGTACTTC. As protein: CSADPGLANIQYF.